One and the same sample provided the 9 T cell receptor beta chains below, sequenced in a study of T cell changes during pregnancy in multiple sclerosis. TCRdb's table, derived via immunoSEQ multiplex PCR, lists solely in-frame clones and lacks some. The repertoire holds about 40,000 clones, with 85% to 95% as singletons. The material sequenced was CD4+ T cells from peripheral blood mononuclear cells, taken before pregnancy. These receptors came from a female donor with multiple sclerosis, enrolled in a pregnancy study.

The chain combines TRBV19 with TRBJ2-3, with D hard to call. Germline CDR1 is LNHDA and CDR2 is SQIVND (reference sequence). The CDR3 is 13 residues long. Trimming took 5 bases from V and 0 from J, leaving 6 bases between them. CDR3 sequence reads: CASSSPSTDTQYF. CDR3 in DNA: TGTGCCAGTAGTTCCCCTAGCACAGATACGCAGTATTTT.

CDR3 nucleotides: TGTGCCAGTAGTAGGGGAGGGATCAGAGGGACTGAAGCTTTCTTT. This encodes CASSRGGIRGTEAFF. This sequence joins TRBV19 and TRBJ1-1; D is undetermined. Germline V gives CDR1 LNHDA, CDR2 SQIVND (reference sequence). The ends were cut back, 4 bases at V and 5 bases at J, with 17 bases in the middle. This CDR3 is 15 amino acids long.

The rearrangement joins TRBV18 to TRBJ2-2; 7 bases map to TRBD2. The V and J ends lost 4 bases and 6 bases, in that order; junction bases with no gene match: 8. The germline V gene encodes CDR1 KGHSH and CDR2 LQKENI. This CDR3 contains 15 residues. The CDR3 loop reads CASSLAGLDAGELFF. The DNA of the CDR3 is TGTGCCAGCTCACTGGCAGGACTAGACGCCGGGGAGCTGTTTTTT.

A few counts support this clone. DNA for the CDR3: TGTGCCAGTAGTCTAATGAGGAACTGGGGGGTAAGCTCGACCCGCAGCTACACCTTC. As protein: CASSLMRNWGVSSTRSYTF. V gene TRBV19 combines with J gene TRBJ1-2, with D tentatively TRBD1 (5 bases). CDR1 and CDR2 (germline): LNHDA, SQIVND (reference sequence). CDR3 length: 19 residues. Trimming removed 5 bases from V and 9 bases from J, with 34 bases in between.

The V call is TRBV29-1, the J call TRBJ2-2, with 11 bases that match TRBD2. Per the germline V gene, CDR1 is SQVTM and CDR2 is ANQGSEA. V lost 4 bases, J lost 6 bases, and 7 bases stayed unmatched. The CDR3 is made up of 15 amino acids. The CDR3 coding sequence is TGCAGCGTTGGTATAGCGGGAGGGGTGGCCGGGGAGCTGTTTTTT. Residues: CSVGIAGGVAGELFF.

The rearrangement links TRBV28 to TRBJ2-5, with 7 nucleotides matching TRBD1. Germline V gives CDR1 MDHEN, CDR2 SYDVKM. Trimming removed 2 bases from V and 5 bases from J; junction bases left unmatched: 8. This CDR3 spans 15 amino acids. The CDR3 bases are TGTGCCAGCAGTTTAGCAGGGGGATCTTCGGAGACCCAGTACTTC. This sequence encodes CASSLAGGSSETQYF.

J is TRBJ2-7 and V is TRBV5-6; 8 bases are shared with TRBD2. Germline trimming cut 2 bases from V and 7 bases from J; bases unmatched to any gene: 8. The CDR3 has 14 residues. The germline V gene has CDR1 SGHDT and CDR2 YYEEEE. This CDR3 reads CASSLRLGGREQYF. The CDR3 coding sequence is TGTGCCAGCAGCTTAAGACTAGGCGGGAGGGAGCAGTACTTC.

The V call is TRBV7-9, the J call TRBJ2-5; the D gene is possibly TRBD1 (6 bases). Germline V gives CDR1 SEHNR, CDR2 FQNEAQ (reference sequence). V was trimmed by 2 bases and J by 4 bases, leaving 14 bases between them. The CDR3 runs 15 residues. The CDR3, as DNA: TGTGCCAGCAGCTTACCGACAGGAACAGTAGAGACCCAGTACTTC. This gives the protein CASSLPTGTVETQYF.

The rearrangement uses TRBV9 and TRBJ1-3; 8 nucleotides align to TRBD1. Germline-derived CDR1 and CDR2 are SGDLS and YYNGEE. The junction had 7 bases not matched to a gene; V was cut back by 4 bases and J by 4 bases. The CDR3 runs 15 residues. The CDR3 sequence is CASSIRTGIGNTIYF. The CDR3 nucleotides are TGTGCCAGCAGCATACGGACAGGGATCGGAAACACCATATATTTT.